What follows describes a single T cell receptor beta chain. Ten or more counts support this clonotype. Its antigen remains undetermined. The sample holds no much larger clone one base away, and base qualities are not on file. The sample comes from a study of response to subunit inactivated influenza vaccine (dated by TCRdb to 2016 to 2018). Looking at the study overall: Deep quantitative profiling of the T cell receptor repertoire was used in the study to follow responses to a trivalent subunit inactivated influenza vaccine. Findings and caveats that apply to the study as a whole: It was suggested by the authors that each seasonal influenza vaccination may recruit only a limited number of new T cells.

CDR1 and CDR2 are drawn from the germline V gene (reference sequence): MNHEY, SMNVEV. There are 14 amino acids in the CDR3, from cysteine to phenylalanine inclusive. Just the 42-base CDR3 DNA is kept, in frame starting at base 1. V loses 7 bases of germline sequence and J loses 0 bases, and the interval between the two ends is 13 bases. Libraries were made using RT-PCR. The sequencer listed for this sample is Illumina HiSeq 2500. TCRdb itself trimmed the public reads at Q25 with fastp, ran MiXCR and retained productive beta chains. Each CDR3 protein gets just one entry, which takes the most common genes and DNA from the rows behind it. The sample contains 150,000 to 200,000 distinct CDR3 sequences, approximately 8.7% of them found a single time. The ten largest clones add up to 9.5% to 13% of the sample.

The origin of this receptor is a man aged 50-59 years who received an inactivated influenza vaccine. Donor details come from another sample of the same person, matched by shared clones. Here the chain combines TRBV27 and TRBJ2-7, and perhaps TRBD2 as D gene, on 7 matching bases. The input for sequencing was non-naive T cells sorted from PBMCs, taken on the day of vaccination. The meaning of the sample's cell subset or site label: memory T cell fraction. The CDR3 corresponds to CASKLRGLSYEQYF. The nucleotide sequence is given as TGTGCCAGCAAGTTGCGGGGGCTCTCCTACGAGCAGTACTTC.